The 16 T cell receptor delta chains in this list originate from one sample, sequenced in a study of γδ T cells in repeated Plasmodium falciparum infection. With CATT, TCRdb re-called clones from the multiplex PCR reads. The table shows some 51,000 delta-chain clones, with approximately 1.8% occurring only once. Gammadelta T cells were flow-sorted from PBMC into Vgamma9/Vdelta2+ and Vdelta2-negative populations for bulk analysis. The specimen sequenced was gamma-delta T cells from blood. These receptors were collected from a pool of human donors (malaria-infected and uninfected, not separated).

Concerning this clone: TCRdb shows a much larger clone's protein in place of this DNA's translation, and the two differ at residue 8, likely through a read error; the protein shown is translated from the DNA. The chain joins TRDV2 to TRDJ1, with D maybe TRDD3 (5 bases). TCRdb does not report a J gene; here it was assigned by matching the DNA to germline references. The CDR3 covers 20 residues. V lost 0 bases, J lost 0 bases, and 25 bases lay in between. CDR1 is GEAIGNYY and CDR2 is EKD in the germline V gene. In DNA, the CDR3 is TGTGCCTGTGACACCGAACGGGAATACGCGCAGAGTGGGGACACCGATAAACTCATCTTT. Amino acids: CACDTEREYAQSGDTDKLIF.

In its sample, this clone was seen a few times. The protein held in TCRdb is that of a much larger clone and does not match this DNA's translation at residue 12, likely because of a read error; the protein shown is translated from the DNA. The J gene has no call, while the V gene is TRDV1; TRDD2 reflects the table's D call only, with no check against the DNA. This CDR3 region has 14 residues. Germline CDR1 reads TSWWSYY; CDR2 reads QGS. CDR3 amino acids: CALGILPTEGKHIF. Here the CDR3 DNA reads TGTGCTCTTGGGATTCTTCCTACAGAGGGTAAACACATCTTT.

Ten or more counts support this clone. A far more abundant clone sits one base away, making this likely a read error. Additional DNA sequences in this sample encode the identical CDR3. As DNA, the CDR3 is TGTGCTTATAGGAGCCGCCGACCCCAAACTGCCCGGGGATACACCGAGTACACCGATAAACTCATCTTT. It encodes CAYRSRRPQTARGYTEYTDKLIF. This sequence joins TRAV38-2/DV8 and TRDJ1; 8 nucleotides agree with TRDD3. The J gene was not available in TCRdb and was assigned here by matching the DNA to germline segments. V lost 1 base to trimming and J lost 0 bases; unmatched junction nucleotides: 26. Germline lookup yields CDR1 TSESDYY and CDR2 QEAYKQQN. The CDR3 is 23 residues long.

This clone showed up just a few times. TCRdb's listed protein matches a much larger clone and diverges from this DNA's translation at residue 14, likely through a read error; the protein shown comes from the DNA. This CDR3 is CACDPLLGDTDKLTF. The DNA of the CDR3 is TGTGCCTGTGACCCATTACTGGGGGACACCGATAAACTCACCTTT. No J gene was called, and the V gene is TRDV2; whether TRDD3, the table's D call, matches the DNA was not checked. This CDR3 spans 15 amino acids. Germline CDR1 GEAIGNYY, CDR2 EKD.

This clone was recorded at least ten times. This is likely an artifact of a read error, given a far larger clone one base away. Other DNA sequences in this specimen translate into the identical CDR3. The chain joins TRDV3 to TRDJ1; 8 nucleotides align to TRDD3. Germline matching of the DNA provided the J gene here, since TCRdb leaves it blank. Germline V gives CDR1 TVYSNPD, CDR2 GDNSRS (reference sequence). Trimming cost V 4 bases and J 0 bases; bases outside gene matches: 22. The CDR3 is 19 residues long. CDR3 residues: CASFLPPHGDTGYTDKLIF. The CDR3 coding sequence is TGTGCCTCCTTTCTCCCTCCACACGGGGATACTGGGTACACCGATAAACTCATCTTT.

This clone turned up a few times. The mismatch at residue 7 between this DNA's translation and the TCRdb protein of a much larger clone likely reflects a read error; the protein shown is translated from the DNA. This chain links TRDV2 with TRDJ1; D gene ambiguous. The J gene comes from matching the DNA to germline here; TCRdb lacks it. Trimming shortened V by 0 bases and J by 3 bases, and 13 bases separated the two germline ends. Germline V lookup: CDR1 GEAIGNYY, CDR2 EKD. This CDR3 has 15 amino acids. CDR3 in DNA: TGTGCCTGTGACACCGTGAGCCCCGGTGCCGATAAACTCATCTTT. Translated, it gives CACDTVSPGADKLIF.

Note on this clone: TCRdb records a much larger clone's protein for this DNA, with a difference at residue 12 that likely arises from a read error; the protein given is the translation of the DNA. This sequence joins TRDV3 and TRDJ1; D is ambiguous. The CDR3 covers 18 residues. Looked up from germline, CDR1 is TVYSNPD and CDR2 is GDNSRS (reference sequence). Trimming removed 4 bases from V and 5 bases from J, with 32 bases in between. As DNA, the CDR3 is TGTGCCTCCCGGAAAAATCGCCTCAGCCTTAGTTGTGGGGATAAACTCATCTTT. It yields the protein CASRKNRLSLSCGDKLIF.

About this clone itself: The protein in TCRdb stems from a much larger clone and differs at residue 8 from this DNA's translation, likely a read error; here the protein is translated from the DNA. V usage is TRDV3 and J usage is TRDJ1, with a possible D match to TRDD2 (6 bases). Trimming removed 3 bases at V and 2 bases at J, with 16 bases between. This CDR3 contains 14 residues. Germline CDR1 TVYSNPD, CDR2 GDNSRS (reference sequence). The DNA for the CDR3 is TGTGCCTTCCCCCTTCCCCCGGATACCGATAAACTCATCTTT. Its protein product is CAFPLPPDTDKLIF. The full variable domain, with the rest looked up from reference TRDV3 and TRDJ1, is CDKVTQSSPDQTVASGSEVVLLCTYDTVYSNPDLFWYRIRPDYSFQFVFYGDNSRSEGADFTQGRFSVKHILTQKAFHLVISPVRTEDSATYYCAFPLPPDTDKLIFGKGTRVTVEP.

Details on this clone: The amino acid sequence in TCRdb belongs to a much larger clone and departs from this DNA's translation at residue 3, likely a sequencing read error; the sequence shown is translated from the DNA. The CDR3 coding sequence is TGTGCTCCTGGGGAACTAAGAATCTACCTAGGATACGCTAGTAGGGGACCCCTGATCTTT. This codes for CAPGELRIYLGYASRGPLIF. V and J are TRDV1 and TRDJ4, with 7 bases aligning to TRDD3. The J gene was missing in TCRdb and was found by matching the end of the DNA to germline. The germline V gene encodes CDR1 TSWWSYY and CDR2 QGS. This CDR3 has 20 amino acids.

This clone has a count of ten or more. A far larger clone lies a single base away; this is likely a read error. The sample has other DNA sequences that encode this CDR3 too. The chain has TRAV38-2/DV8 and TRDJ1; 11 nucleotides agree with TRDD3. Matching the DNA to germline supplied the J gene, which TCRdb does not give. This CDR3 is built from 17 residues. Germline V gives CDR1 TSESDYY, CDR2 QEAYKQQN. The CDR3 nucleotides read TGTGCCTTCCAGGGGGATGGGGGATACGGCGGCACCGATAAACTCATCTTT. Its translation is CAFQGDGGYGGTDKLIF.

In regard to this clone: The protein TCRdb gives is from a much larger clone and does not agree with this DNA's translation at residue 11, likely a read error; the protein shown here comes from the DNA. J is TRDJ1 and V is TRDV3; 11 nucleotides align to TRDD3. The CDR3 consists of 15 residues. The ends lost 2 bases at V and 10 bases at J; junction bases unmatched: 15. The germline CDR1 and CDR2 sequences are TVYSNPD and GDNSRS (reference sequence). The CDR3 nucleotides are TGTGCCTTTTCTCCACTGGGGGATATGCGGCTAGGACTCATCTTT. The encoded protein is CAFSPLGDMRLGLIF.

This clone occurred a few times. The amino acid sequence in TCRdb belongs to a much larger clone and departs from this DNA's translation at residue 7, likely a sequencing read error; the sequence shown is translated from the DNA. The rearrangement joins TRAV38-2/DV8 to TRDJ1; D is undetermined. TCRdb lists no J gene, so it was determined here by aligning the DNA to germline. Trimming pared 1 base from V and 8 bases from J, leaving 15 bases between. Germline V gives CDR1 TSESDYY, CDR2 QEAYKQQN. This CDR3 contains 14 residues. This chain's CDR3 is CAYRSPCLRTKLIF. In DNA, the CDR3 is TGTGCTTATAGGAGCCCGTGTCTCAGGACGAAACTCATCTTT.

This clone turned up a few times. A read error is likely here: a far larger clone is one base away. At the DNA level, this CDR3 is encoded by other sequences in the same sample as well. The V gene reported is TRDV1; the J gene is uncalled; the DNA was not compared with TRDD3, the D call given in the table. CDR1 is TSWWSYY, CDR2 QGS, per germline. CDR3 size: 13 residues. The CDR3 sequence: CALGASPHDKLIF. CDR3 DNA: TGTGCTCTTGGGGCATCGCCCCACGATAAGCTCATCTTT.

This clone was detected a few times. A far larger clone is a single base away, which makes a read error likely. This sample also contains other DNA sequences that code for the same CDR3. The chain joins TRDV1 to TRDJ2; 12 bases line up with TRDD3. The CDR3 loop spans 25 amino acids. CDR1 is TSWWSYY and CDR2 is QGS in the germline V gene. Germline trimming cut 4 bases from V and 4 bases from J; bases unmatched to any gene: 31. The CDR3 nucleotides read TGTGCTCTTGGGGCCACGTCCTTTACCTCTACACCTTTGTACTGGGGGATACAAGGGACAGCACAACTCTTCTTT. It codes for CALGATSFTSTPLYWGIQGTAQLFF.

This clone has just a few counts. This DNA translates differently at residue 17 from the TCRdb protein, which is that of a much larger clone; a read error is likely, and the protein shown is the DNA's own translation. The chain combines TRDV1 with TRDJ2; 8 nucleotides agree with TRDD3. In the absence of a J gene in TCRdb, the DNA was matched to germline to assign it here. CDR1 and CDR2 from the germline V gene are TSWWSYY and QGS. Trimming removed 0 bases from V and 4 bases from J; junction bases left unmatched: 25. This CDR3 spans 23 amino acids. This chain's CDR3 is CALGELESLSYVYWGPATAQLFF. CDR3 nucleotides: TGTGCTCTTGGGGAACTAGAATCTCTTTCCTATGTGTACTGGGGGCCCGCGACAGCACAACTCTTCTTT.

This clone was detected only a few times. The likely explanation is a read error, given a far larger clone one base away. This sample includes further DNA sequences coding for the same CDR3. The V gene was identified as TRDV1, while no J gene was called; TRDD3 is the table's D call, not checked against the DNA. Germline CDR1 reads TSWWSYY; CDR2 reads QGS. This CDR3 region has 20 residues. The CDR3 loop reads CALGDAFPYWGIRGADKLIF. CDR3 in DNA: TGTGCTCTTGGGGACGCATTCCCTTACTGGGGGATACGGGGGGCCGATAAACTAATCTTT.